Listed here are 5 T cell receptor beta chains from one sample, sequenced in a study of Ad26.COV2.S vaccination and SARS-CoV-2 variants. Treatment of the sample: 19 received Ad26.COV2.S at low or high dose, single or two shots; 5 received placebo; per-sample allocation not given. Samples were taken on day 63 after the first vaccine or placebo injection. Sequencing was performed with immunoSEQ multiplex PCR; in TCRdb, only in-frame clones are kept and a portion is missing. The table lists hundreds of thousands of clones, more than 70% of them singletons. The sequencing used peripheral blood, collected in a trial of Ad26.COV2.S vaccine versus placebo. Source of these receptors: a person aged 18-65 years who received the Ad26.COV2.S COVID-19 vaccine or a placebo.

This chain links TRBV6-5 with TRBJ1-6; 7 bases match TRBD1. Unmatched junction bases numbered 7, after V lost 7 bases and J lost 7 bases. Germline V gene sequence: CDR1 MNHEY, CDR2 SVGAGI. This CDR3 contains 14 residues. The CDR3 loop is CASNLGTENSPLHF. The CDR3 bases are TGTGCCAGCAACCTCGGGACAGAGAATTCACCCCTCCACTTT.

A single count supports this clone. V and J are TRBV19 and TRBJ1-2; D unclear. This CDR3 has 15 amino acids. V shed 6 bases and J shed 3 bases, with 17 bases lying between them. Germline V gene lookup returns CDR1 LNHDA and CDR2 SQIVND (reference sequence). The CDR3 region has the DNA TGTGCCAGTAGGGAGACTTCTAGGTTATACTATGGCTACACCTTC. It translates to CASRETSRLYYGYTF.

The rearrangement joins TRBV18 to TRBJ1-5; D remains unclear. The CDR3 is 14 residues long. Germline lookup yields CDR1 KGHSH and CDR2 LQKENI. Trimming took off 6 bases at V and 5 bases at J, with 14 bases between the two ends. CDR3 region: CASSPRGGDQPQHF. The CDR3 nucleotides are TGTGCCAGCTCCCCCCGGGGAGGAGATCAGCCCCAGCATTTT.

This clone was seen only once. V and J are TRBV18 and TRBJ2-7; TRBD2 agrees at 14 bases. This CDR3 region has 17 residues. Germline CDR1 reads KGHSH; CDR2 reads LQKENI. V lost 1 base to trimming and J lost 4 bases; unmatched junction nucleotides: 6. The chain's CDR3 is CASSPQGLAGVGYEQYF. CDR3 nucleotides: TGTGCCAGCTCACCACAGGGACTAGCGGGAGTGGGATACGAGCAGTACTTC.

This clone was seen more than once but under ten times. J is TRBJ2-3 and V is TRBV7-9; perhaps TRBD1 as D (6 bases). Germline V CDR1 and CDR2: SEHNR, FQNEAQ (reference sequence). The CDR3 has 13 residues. The ends were cut back, 4 bases at V and 5 bases at J, with 10 bases in the middle. As DNA, the CDR3 is TGTGCCAGCAGCTATGGACAGTTAGATACGCAGTATTTT. Translated: CASSYGQLDTQYF.